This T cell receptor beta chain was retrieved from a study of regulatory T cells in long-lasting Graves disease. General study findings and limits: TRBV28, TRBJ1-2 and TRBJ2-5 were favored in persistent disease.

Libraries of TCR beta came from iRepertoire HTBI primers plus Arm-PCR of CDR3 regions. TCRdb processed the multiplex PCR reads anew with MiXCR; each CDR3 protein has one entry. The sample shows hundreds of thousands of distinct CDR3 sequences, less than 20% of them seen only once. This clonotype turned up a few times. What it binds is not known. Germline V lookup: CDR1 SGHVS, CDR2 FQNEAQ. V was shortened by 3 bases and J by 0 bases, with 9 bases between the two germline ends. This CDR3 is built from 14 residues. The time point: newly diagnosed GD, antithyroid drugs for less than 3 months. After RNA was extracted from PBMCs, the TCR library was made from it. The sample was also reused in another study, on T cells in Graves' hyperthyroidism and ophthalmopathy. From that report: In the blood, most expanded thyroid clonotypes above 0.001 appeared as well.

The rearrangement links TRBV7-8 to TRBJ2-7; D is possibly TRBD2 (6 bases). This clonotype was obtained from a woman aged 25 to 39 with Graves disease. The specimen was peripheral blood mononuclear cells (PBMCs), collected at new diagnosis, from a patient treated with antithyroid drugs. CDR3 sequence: CASSLPSASYEQYF. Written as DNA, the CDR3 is TGTGCCAGCAGCTTGCCTAGCGCCTCCTACGAGCAGTACTTC.